The clone carrying this T cell receptor (beta chain) was counted ten times or more. Its specificity is unknown. A second roughly 6 to 12 cycle PCR used barcoded and J-beta primers. TCRdb reprocessed the 5' RACE reads via MiXCR and lists one record per CDR3 protein. The sample shows 870,000 or so distinct CDR3 sequences, 29% of them seen only once. The data stem from a study of blood T cells in healthy people across ages. The CDR3 has 14 residues. The V gene's germline CDR1 is SQVTM and CDR2 ANQGSEA. V dropped 5 bases and J dropped 3; count of bases not matched to a gene: 3. Findings and caveats of the study: Age brought a roughly linear fall in TCR beta diversity measured per million T cells. Correlation between TCR beta diversity and naive T cell percentage was strong.

The sample comprised blood. The rearrangement links TRBV29-1 to TRBJ1-5; 11 nucleotides align to TRBD1. The sequence was collected from a woman aged 80 or over in good health. The chain's CDR3 is CSVKGQGANQPQHF. Here the CDR3 DNA reads TGCAGCGTTAAAGGACAGGGGGCCAATCAGCCCCAGCATTTT.